These T cell receptor beta chains were read from a single sample in a study of identical twins. TCRdb independently ran MiXCR on the 5' RACE reads; one entry per CDR3 protein. The sample carries fewer than 450,000 distinct CDR3 sequences, roughly 9% recorded once. The sample taken for sequencing was naive T cells sorted from blood. Every receptor here comes from a woman between 45 and 65 years old in good health. CDR3s include the opening cysteine and the closing phenylalanine or tryptophan. A D gene is named only where the DNA matches it firmly. Clone size, where shown, is once, few, many, or a class for clones that have expanded.

d_call: NA
cdr3_length: 16
v_call: TRBV2
j_call: TRBJ2-1
clone_size: many
cdr3_nt: TGTGCCAGCAGTGACGGATCAGCGGACTTTTACAATGAGCAGTTCTTC
cdr3_aa: CASSDGSADFYNEQFF

d_call: NA
cdr3_length: 12
v_call: TRBV20-1
j_call: TRBJ2-5
clone_size: many
cdr3_nt: TGCAGTGCTCCAAACGACGCGAAGACCCAGTACTTC
cdr3_aa: CSAPNDAKTQYF

d_call: NA
cdr3_length: 16
v_call: TRBV4-1
j_call: TRBJ2-1
clone_size: NA
cdr3_nt: TGCGCCAGCAGCCAAGAGCGACTAACCATCTACAATGAGCAGTTCTTC
cdr3_aa: CASSQERLTIYNEQFF

d_call: TRBD2
cdr3_length: 15
v_call: TRBV27
j_call: TRBJ2-7
clone_size: NA
cdr3_nt: TGTGCCAGCATTCCCCTAGCGGGAGGGTTTAACGAGCAGTACTTC
cdr3_aa: CASIPLAGGFNEQYF

d_call: TRBD2
cdr3_length: 16
v_call: TRBV7-8
j_call: TRBJ2-2
clone_size: NA
cdr3_nt: TGTGCCAGCAGCTTATTTAGCGGGAGGGCCGGCGGGGAGCTGTTTTTT
cdr3_aa: CASSLFSGRAGGELFF

d_call: TRBD2
cdr3_length: 16
v_call: TRBV5-6
j_call: TRBJ2-2
clone_size: few
cdr3_nt: TGTGCCAGCAGCGGCCCGTTGAGCGGGAGGGCCGGGGAGCTGTTTTTT
cdr3_aa: CASSGPLSGRAGELFF

d_call: NA
cdr3_length: 16
v_call: TRBV24-1
j_call: TRBJ2-3
clone_size: few
cdr3_nt: TGTGCCACCAGTGACCACCGGGACTTCTCGGGCAATACGCAGTATTTT
cdr3_aa: CATSDHRDFSGNTQYF

d_call: NA
cdr3_length: 17
v_call: TRBV5-5
j_call: TRBJ2-2
clone_size: few
cdr3_nt: TGTGCCAGCAGCTTCCGCGGAAGAGGGGCGGACACCGGGGAGCTGTTTTTT
cdr3_aa: CASSFRGRGADTGELFF

d_call: NA
cdr3_length: 11
v_call: TRBV12-3/TRBV12-4
j_call: TRBJ1-2
clone_size: NA
cdr3_nt: TGTGCCAGCACAGATTCAAAGGGCTACACCTTC
cdr3_aa: CASTDSKGYTF

d_call: NA
cdr3_length: 15
v_call: TRBV19
j_call: TRBJ2-2
clone_size: NA
cdr3_nt: TGTGCCAGTAGTGCCGCCCCAGGGACTCCCGGGGAGCTGTTTTTT
cdr3_aa: CASSAAPGTPGELFF

d_call: NA
cdr3_length: 14
v_call: TRBV12-3/TRBV12-4
j_call: TRBJ2-5
clone_size: few
cdr3_nt: TGTGCCAGCAGTTTCGGTGATTCATTTGAGACCCAGTACTTC
cdr3_aa: CASSFGDSFETQYF

d_call: NA
cdr3_length: 15
v_call: TRBV15
j_call: TRBJ1-1
clone_size: NA
cdr3_nt: TGTGCCACCAGCAGAGTCACGGGCTGGGAGACTGAAGCTTTCTTT
cdr3_aa: CATSRVTGWETEAFF

d_call: NA
cdr3_length: 14
v_call: TRBV5-1
j_call: TRBJ2-2
clone_size: few
cdr3_nt: TGCGCCAGCAGTCAGGACAGTTCCACCGGGGAGCTGTTTTTT
cdr3_aa: CASSQDSSTGELFF

d_call: NA
cdr3_length: 16
v_call: TRBV2
j_call: TRBJ2-3
clone_size: few
cdr3_nt: TGTGCCAGCAGTGAATTGCAGACACTGTGGCCAGATACGCAGTATTTT
cdr3_aa: CASSELQTLWPDTQYF

d_call: NA
cdr3_length: 21
v_call: TRBV7-4
j_call: TRBJ2-1
clone_size: NA
cdr3_nt: TGTGCCAGCAGAAATAGAGTTATGGAGATCGCGATCTTCCGCACCTACAATGAGCAGTTCTTC
cdr3_aa: CASRNRVMEIAIFRTYNEQFF

d_call: TRBD1
cdr3_length: 14
v_call: TRBV5-6
j_call: TRBJ2-5
clone_size: few
cdr3_nt: TGTGCCAGCAGCTCCGGGACAGGGGAAGAGACCCAGTACTTC
cdr3_aa: CASSSGTGEETQYF

d_call: NA
cdr3_length: 16
v_call: TRBV24-1
j_call: TRBJ2-3
clone_size: few
cdr3_nt: TGTGCCACCAGTGAGCCCATTGGGACTCCCACAGATACGCAGTATTTT
cdr3_aa: CATSEPIGTPTDTQYF

d_call: NA
cdr3_length: 16
v_call: TRBV5-1
j_call: TRBJ2-2
clone_size: few
cdr3_nt: TGCGCCAGCAGCTTCAAGCGTGCGGGGAGCACCGGGGAGCTGTTTTTT
cdr3_aa: CASSFKRAGSTGELFF

d_call: NA
cdr3_length: 13
v_call: TRBV2
j_call: TRBJ2-1
clone_size: few
cdr3_nt: TGTGCCAGCTCAACCGGGTGGGCCACTGAGCAGTTCTTC
cdr3_aa: CASSTGWATEQFF

d_call: NA
cdr3_length: 15
v_call: TRBV5-1
j_call: TRBJ2-5
clone_size: NA
cdr3_nt: TGCGCCAGCAGCTTCCAGCGGGCCGACCAAGAGACCCAGTACTTC
cdr3_aa: CASSFQRADQETQYF

d_call: NA
cdr3_length: 14
v_call: TRBV5-1
j_call: TRBJ2-1
clone_size: few
cdr3_nt: TGCGCCAGTCAAGAGGGCGGCTCCTACAATGAGCAGTTCTTC
cdr3_aa: CASQEGGSYNEQFF

d_call: NA
cdr3_length: 12
v_call: TRBV14
j_call: TRBJ2-5
clone_size: NA
cdr3_nt: TGTGCCACAGGAGGGCTCGGCGAGACCCAGTACTTC
cdr3_aa: CATGGLGETQYF

d_call: TRBD1
cdr3_length: 13
v_call: TRBV27
j_call: TRBJ2-1
clone_size: NA
cdr3_nt: TGTGCCAGCAGGACAGGGCGATACAATGAGCAGTTCTTC
cdr3_aa: CASRTGRYNEQFF

d_call: NA
cdr3_length: 15
v_call: TRBV25-1
j_call: TRBJ2-5
clone_size: many
cdr3_nt: TGTGCCAGCGGGGAGAACCTGGGATCCCAAGAGACCCAGTACTTC
cdr3_aa: CASGENLGSQETQYF

d_call: NA
cdr3_length: 14
v_call: TRBV12-5
j_call: TRBJ1-5
clone_size: few
cdr3_nt: TGTGCTAGTGGTTTGGAATGGGATAATCAGCCCCAGCATTTT
cdr3_aa: CASGLEWDNQPQHF

d_call: TRBD2
cdr3_length: 15
v_call: TRBV20-1
j_call: TRBJ2-3
clone_size: NA
cdr3_nt: TGCAGTGCTTTAATTAGCGGGAGGTCGACAGATACGCAGTATTTT
cdr3_aa: CSALISGRSTDTQYF

d_call: NA
cdr3_length: 13
v_call: TRBV3-1
j_call: TRBJ1-5
clone_size: NA
cdr3_nt: TGTGCCAGCAGCCCTTACCCGAATCAGCCCCAGCATTTT
cdr3_aa: CASSPYPNQPQHF